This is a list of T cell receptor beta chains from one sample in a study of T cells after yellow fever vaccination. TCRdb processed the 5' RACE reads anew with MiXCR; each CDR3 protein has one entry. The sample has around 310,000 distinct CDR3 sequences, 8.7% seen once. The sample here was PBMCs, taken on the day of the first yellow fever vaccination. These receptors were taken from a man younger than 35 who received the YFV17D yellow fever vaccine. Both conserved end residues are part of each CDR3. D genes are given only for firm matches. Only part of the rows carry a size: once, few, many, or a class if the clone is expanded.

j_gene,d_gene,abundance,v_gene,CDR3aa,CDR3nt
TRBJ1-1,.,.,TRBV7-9,CASSRGGSDTEAFF,TGTGCCAGCAGCCGAGGTGGGTCCGACACTGAAGCTTTCTTT
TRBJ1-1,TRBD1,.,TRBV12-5,CASGLDRTGGTLEAFF,TGTGCTAGTGGTTTGGATAGGACAGGGGGCACCTTGGAAGCTTTCTTT
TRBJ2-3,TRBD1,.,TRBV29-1,CSVGQGTDTQYF,TGCAGCGTTGGACAGGGAACAGATACGCAGTATTTT
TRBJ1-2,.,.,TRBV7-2,CASSLGPDASYGYTF,TGTGCCAGCAGCTTAGGGCCGGACGCGAGCTATGGCTACACCTTC
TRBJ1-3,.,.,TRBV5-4,CASFTQRVSGNTIYF,TGTGCCAGCTTCACACAGCGCGTCTCTGGAAACACCATATATTTT
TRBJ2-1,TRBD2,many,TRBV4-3,CASSQTPWRGGDNEQFF,TGCGCCAGCAGCCAGACGCCGTGGCGCGGGGGAGACAATGAGCAGTTCTTC
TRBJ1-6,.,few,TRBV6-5,CASSYAPGGGSVSPLHF,TGTGCCAGCAGTTACGCCCCGGGGGGGGGCTCAGTTTCACCCCTCCACTTT
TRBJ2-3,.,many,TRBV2,CASKVTDTQYF,TGTGCCAGCAAGGTCACAGATACGCAGTATTTT
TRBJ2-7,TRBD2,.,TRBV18,CASSRTWGGTSYEQYF,TGTGCCAGCTCACGGACTTGGGGGGGGACCTCCTACGAGCAGTACTTC
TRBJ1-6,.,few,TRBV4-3,CASSQTQGDSPLHF,TGCGCCAGCAGCCAGACACAGGGAGACTCACCCCTCCACTTT
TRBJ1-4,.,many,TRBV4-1,CASSENRALGEKLFF,TGCGCCAGCAGCGAAAACAGGGCACTGGGTGAAAAACTGTTTTTT
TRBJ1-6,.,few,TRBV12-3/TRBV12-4,CASSSRLQAGLNSPLHF,TGTGCCAGCAGTTCCCGCCTCCAGGCAGGCCTTAATTCACCCCTCCACTTT
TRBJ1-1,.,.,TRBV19,CASTDTINTEAFF,TGTGCCAGTACGGACACCATTAACACTGAAGCTTTCTTT
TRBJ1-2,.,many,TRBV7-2,CASSPPPLQGWHGYTF,TGTGCCAGCAGCCCCCCGCCCCTCCAGGGGTGGCATGGCTACACCTTC
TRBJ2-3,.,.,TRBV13,CASSIDRLGSQYF,TGTGCCAGCAGCATAGACAGGCTGGGGTCGCAGTATTTT
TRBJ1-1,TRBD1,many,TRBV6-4,CASSERGRMAEAFF,TGTGCCAGCAGTGAGAGGGGGCGCATGGCTGAAGCTTTCTTT
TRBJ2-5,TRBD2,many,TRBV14,CASSQGVSRGGRKETQYF,TGTGCCAGCAGCCAAGGCGTCTCGCGGGGGGGCCGTAAGGAGACCCAGTACTTC
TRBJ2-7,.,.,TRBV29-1,CSVEDVSSYEQYF,TGCAGCGTTGAAGACGTGAGCTCCTACGAGCAGTACTTC
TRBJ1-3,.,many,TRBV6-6,CASMGGGNTIYF,TGTGCCAGCATGGGCGGTGGAAACACCATATATTTT
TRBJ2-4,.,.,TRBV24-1,CATSVLAKNIQYF,TGTGCCACCAGTGTTTTAGCCAAAAACATTCAGTACTTC
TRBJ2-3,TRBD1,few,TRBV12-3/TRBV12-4,CASSLDRADTQYF,TGTGCCAGCAGTTTGGACAGGGCAGATACGCAGTATTTT
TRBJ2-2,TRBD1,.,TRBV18,CASSPLPGIGTGLSGELFF,TGTGCCAGCTCACCACTTCCCGGGATCGGGACAGGGTTGTCCGGGGAGCTGTTTTTT
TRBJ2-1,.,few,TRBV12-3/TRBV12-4,CASSSGGLEGSYNEQFF,TGTGCCAGCAGTTCCGGGGGTCTGGAGGGCTCCTACAATGAGCAGTTCTTC
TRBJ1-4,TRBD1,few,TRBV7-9,CASSHRDRGPNEKLFF,TGTGCCAGCAGCCACCGGGACAGGGGTCCCAATGAAAAACTGTTTTTT
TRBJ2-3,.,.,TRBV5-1,CVSSLYAEYGDTQYF,TGCGTCAGCAGCTTGTACGCGGAATACGGGGATACGCAGTATTTT
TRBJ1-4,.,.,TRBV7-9,CASSVTTDNEKLFF,TGTGCCAGCAGCGTTACAACAGATAATGAAAAACTGTTTTTT
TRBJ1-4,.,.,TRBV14,CASSQSRGSRMKLFF,TGTGCCAGCAGCCAGAGTAGGGGTTCGCGTATGAAACTGTTTTTT